The next 5 T cell receptor beta chains were all read from a single sample in a study of OX40 agonist ivuxolimab in advanced cancers. Using immunoSEQ multiplex PCR, the repertoire was profiled, and TCRdb retains in-frame clones only, with some absent. The sample yields tens of thousands of clones, roughly nine tenths seen once. This specimen consisted of CD4+ or CD8+ T cells sorted from blood, obtained in a trial of the OX40 agonist ivuxolimab. These receptors were collected from an adult with an advanced solid tumor such as melanoma, head and neck, liver or kidney cancer.

The CDR3: CSAPGTGNAFF. The CDR3 region has the DNA TGCAGTGCTCCCGGGACAGGGAATGCTTTCTTT. This chain connects TRBV20-1 to TRBJ1-1, with 9 bases that match TRBD1. In germline, CDR1 is DFQATT, CDR2 SNEGSKA (reference sequence). J lost 11 bases, V lost 5 bases, and 6 bases had no gene match. There are 11 residues in the CDR3.

The chain recombines TRBV5-1 with TRBJ2-7; the D call may be TRBD1 or TRBD2 (6 bases each). The germline gives CDR1 SGHRS, CDR2 YFSETQ. V was shortened by 0 bases and J by 3 bases, with 19 bases between the two germline ends. The CDR3 runs to 17 residues. The CDR3 is CASSLGTGGQGYYEQYF. CDR3 in DNA: TGCGCCAGCAGCTTGGGGACTGGGGGGCAGGGGTACTACGAGCAGTACTTC. Full variable domain (outside the CDR3, taken from reference TRBV5-1 and TRBJ2-7): KAGVTQTPRYLIKTRGQQVTLSCSPISGHRSVSWYQQTPGQGLQFLFEYFSETQRNKGNFPGRFSGRQFSNSRSEMNVSTLELGDSALYLCASSLGTGGQGYYEQYFGPGTRLTVT.

The V and J genes are TRBV5-8 and TRBJ1-1; the D is unclear. Trimming stripped 6 bases from V and 6 bases from J, with 18 bases between. The CDR3 covers 14 residues. Germline V CDR1 and CDR2: SGHTS, YDEGEE. CDR3 nucleotide sequence: TGTGCCAGCAACTCTGGGCCGCCTAGCGCTGAAGCTTTCTTT. Its protein product is CASNSGPPSAEAFF.

This sequence joins TRBV6-1 and TRBJ1-5; D unresolved. Between the trimmed V and J ends, which lost 3 bases and 9 bases, there was a span of 6 bases. The CDR3 is 11 amino acids. Germline CDR1 is MNHNS and CDR2 is SASEGT. CDR3 coding DNA: TGTGCCAGCAGTGATACCCCGCCCCAGCATTTT. Translating gives CASSDTPPQHF.

This clone appeared a single time. The chain is built from TRBV30 and TRBJ1-1; D remains unclear. The V and J ends lost 0 bases and 3 bases respectively, with 8 bases between them. This CDR3 spans 13 amino acids. Looked up from germline, CDR1 is GTSNPN and CDR2 is SVGIG (reference sequence). CDR3 sequence (DNA): TGTGCCTGGAGTGTTCTAAGGGACACTGAAGCTTTCTTT. Translating gives CAWSVLRDTEAFF.